This entry is about one TCR beta chain. V lost 2 bases and J lost 9; bases outside the gene matches: 11. The CDR3 is made up of 16 amino acids. Germline V gene data show CDR1 as SGHKS and CDR2 as YYEKEE (reference sequence). TCRdb independently ran MiXCR on the RT-PCR reads; one entry per CDR3 protein. This sample has fewer than 800,000 distinct CDR3 sequences; approximately 15% occur once, and the top ten carry 3.6%. The sample was memory CD4+ T cells from blood. The chain combines TRBV5-5 with TRBJ2-1; 10 bases fit TRBD2. This receptor was identified in a female donor in good health, serving as a healthy control. In nucleotides, the CDR3 is TGTGCCAGCAGCTTAAGATGGCTAGCGGGAGAGAGTGAGCAGTTCTTC. It codes for CASSLRWLAGESEQFF.